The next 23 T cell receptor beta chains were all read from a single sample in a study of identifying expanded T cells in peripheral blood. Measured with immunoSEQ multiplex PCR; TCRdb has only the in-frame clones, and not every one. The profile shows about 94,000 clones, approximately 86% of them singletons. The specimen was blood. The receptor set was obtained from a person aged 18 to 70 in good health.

The CDR3: CASSPGDRGRNSPLHF. The CDR3 region has the DNA TGTGCCAGCAGCCCCGGAGACAGGGGGCGTAATTCACCCCTCCACTTT. The rearrangement uses TRBV7-9 and TRBJ1-6; 10 bases map to TRBD1. This CDR3 is 16 amino acids long. From germline, CDR1 is SEHNR and CDR2 FQNEAQ (reference sequence). Losses at the gene ends were 5 bases for V and 6 bases for J; bases not matched to a gene: 7.

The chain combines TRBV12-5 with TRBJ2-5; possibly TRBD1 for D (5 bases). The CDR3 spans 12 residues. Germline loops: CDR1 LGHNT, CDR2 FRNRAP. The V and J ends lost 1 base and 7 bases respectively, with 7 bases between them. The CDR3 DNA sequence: TGTGCTAGTGGTTTGGAAACAGGGACCCAGTACTTC. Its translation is CASGLETGTQYF.

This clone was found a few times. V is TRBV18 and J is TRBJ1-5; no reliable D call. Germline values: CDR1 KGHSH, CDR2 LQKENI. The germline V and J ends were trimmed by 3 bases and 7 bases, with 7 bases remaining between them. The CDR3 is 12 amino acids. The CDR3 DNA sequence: TGTGCCAGCTCACCTTTGGGCCAGCCCCAGCATTTT. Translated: CASSPLGQPQHF.

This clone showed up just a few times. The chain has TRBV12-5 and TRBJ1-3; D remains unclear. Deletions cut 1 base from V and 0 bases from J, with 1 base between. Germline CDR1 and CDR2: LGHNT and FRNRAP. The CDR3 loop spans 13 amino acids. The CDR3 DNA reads TGTGCTAGTGGTTTGGCCTCTGGAAACACCATATATTTT. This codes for CASGLASGNTIYF.

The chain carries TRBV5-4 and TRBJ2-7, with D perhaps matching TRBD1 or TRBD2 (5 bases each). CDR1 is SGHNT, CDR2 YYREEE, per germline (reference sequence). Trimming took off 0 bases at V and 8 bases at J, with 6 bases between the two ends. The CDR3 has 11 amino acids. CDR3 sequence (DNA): TGTGCCAGCAGCTTGGAGGGACAGCAGTACTTC. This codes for CASSLEGQQYF. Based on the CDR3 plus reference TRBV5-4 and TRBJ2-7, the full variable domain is ETGVTQSPTHLIKTRGQQVTLRCSSQSGHNTVSWYQQALGQGPQFIFQYYREEENGRGNFPPRFSGLQFPNYSSELNVNALELDDSALYLCASSLEGQQYFGPGTRLTVT.

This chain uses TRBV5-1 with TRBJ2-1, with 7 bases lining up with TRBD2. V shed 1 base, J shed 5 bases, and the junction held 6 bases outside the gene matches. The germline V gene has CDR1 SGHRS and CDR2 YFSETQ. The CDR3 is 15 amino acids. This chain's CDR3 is CASSLMASGDNEQFF. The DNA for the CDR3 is TGCGCCAGCAGCTTGATGGCTAGCGGTGACAATGAGCAGTTCTTC.

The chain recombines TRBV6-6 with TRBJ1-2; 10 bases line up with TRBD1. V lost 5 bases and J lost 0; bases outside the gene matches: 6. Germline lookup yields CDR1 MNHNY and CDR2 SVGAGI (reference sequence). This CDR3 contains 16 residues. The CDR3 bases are TGTGCCAGCAGTCTCGCCGGGACAGGGGCTAACTATGGCTACACCTTC. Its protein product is CASSLAGTGANYGYTF.

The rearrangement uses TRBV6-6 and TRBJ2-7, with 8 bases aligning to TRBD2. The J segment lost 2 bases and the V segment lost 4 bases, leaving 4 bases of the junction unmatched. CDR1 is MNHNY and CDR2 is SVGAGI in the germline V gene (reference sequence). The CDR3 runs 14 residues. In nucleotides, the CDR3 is TGTGCCAGCAGTTCTAGCGGGCCACCCTACGAGCAGTACTTC. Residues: CASSSSGPPYEQYF.

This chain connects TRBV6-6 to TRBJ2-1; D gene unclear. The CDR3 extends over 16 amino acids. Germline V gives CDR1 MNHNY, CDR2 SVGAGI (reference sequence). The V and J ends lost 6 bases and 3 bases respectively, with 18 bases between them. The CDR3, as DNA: TGTGCCAGCAGCATCAAGGGCCATCACTACTACAATGAGCAGTTCTTC. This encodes CASSIKGHHYYNEQFF.

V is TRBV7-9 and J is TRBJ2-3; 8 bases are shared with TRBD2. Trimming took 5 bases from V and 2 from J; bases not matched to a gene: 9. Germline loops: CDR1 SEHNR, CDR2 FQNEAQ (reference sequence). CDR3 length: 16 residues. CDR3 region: CASSPKGGGSTDTQYF. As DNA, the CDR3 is TGTGCCAGCAGCCCCAAGGGCGGGGGGTCCACAGATACGCAGTATTTT.

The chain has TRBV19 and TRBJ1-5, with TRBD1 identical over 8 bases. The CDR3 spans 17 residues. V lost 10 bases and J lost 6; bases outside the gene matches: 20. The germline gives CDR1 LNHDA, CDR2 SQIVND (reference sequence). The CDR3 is CATGGGQVTLKGQPQHF. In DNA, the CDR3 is TGTGCCACCGGGGGGGGACAGGTAACCTTGAAAGGTCAGCCCCAGCATTTT.

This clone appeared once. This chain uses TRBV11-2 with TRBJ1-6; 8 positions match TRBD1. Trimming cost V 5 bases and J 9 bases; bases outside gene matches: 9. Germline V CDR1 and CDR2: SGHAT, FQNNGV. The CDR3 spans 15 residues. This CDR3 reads CASSGAGGASSPLHF. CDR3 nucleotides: TGTGCCAGCAGCGGAGCAGGGGGCGCGAGTTCACCCCTCCACTTT.

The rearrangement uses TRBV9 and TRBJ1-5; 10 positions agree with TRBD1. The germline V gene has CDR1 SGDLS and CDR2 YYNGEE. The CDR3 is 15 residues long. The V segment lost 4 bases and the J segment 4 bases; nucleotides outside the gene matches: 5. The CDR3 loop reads CASSPGTGDNQPQHF. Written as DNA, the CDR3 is TGTGCCAGCAGCCCCGGGACAGGGGATAATCAGCCCCAGCATTTT.

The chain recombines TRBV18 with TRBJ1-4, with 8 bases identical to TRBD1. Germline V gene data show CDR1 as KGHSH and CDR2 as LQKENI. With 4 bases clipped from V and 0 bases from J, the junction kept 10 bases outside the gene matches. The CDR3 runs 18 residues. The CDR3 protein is CASSLALRTGTTNEKLFF. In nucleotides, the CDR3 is TGTGCCAGCTCACTCGCCCTCCGGACAGGGACAACTAATGAAAAACTGTTTTTT.

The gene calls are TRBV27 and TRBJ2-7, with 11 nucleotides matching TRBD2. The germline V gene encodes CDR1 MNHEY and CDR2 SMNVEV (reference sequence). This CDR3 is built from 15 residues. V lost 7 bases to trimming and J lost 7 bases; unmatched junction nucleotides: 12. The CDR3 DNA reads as TGTGCCAGCACCCCCATAGCGGGGGGGCCGGGGGAGCAGTACTTC. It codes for CASTPIAGGPGEQYF.

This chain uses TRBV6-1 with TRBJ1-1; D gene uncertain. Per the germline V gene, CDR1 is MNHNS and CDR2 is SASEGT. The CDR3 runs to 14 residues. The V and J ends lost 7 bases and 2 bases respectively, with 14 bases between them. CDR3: CASTAIEGNTEAFF. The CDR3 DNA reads TGTGCCAGCACGGCAATAGAGGGTAACACTGAAGCTTTCTTT.

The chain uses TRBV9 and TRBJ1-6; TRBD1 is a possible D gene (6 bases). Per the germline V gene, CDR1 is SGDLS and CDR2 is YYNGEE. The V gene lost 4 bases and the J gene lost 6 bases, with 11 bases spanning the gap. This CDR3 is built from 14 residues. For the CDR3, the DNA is TGTGCCAGCAGCTTCACAGGGAGTAATTCACCCCTCCACTTT. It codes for CASSFTGSNSPLHF. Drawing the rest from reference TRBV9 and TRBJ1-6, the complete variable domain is DSGVTQTPKHLITATGQRVTLRCSPRSGDLSVYWYQQSLDQGLQFLIQYYNGEERAKGNILERFSAQQFPDLHSELNLSSLELGDSALYFCASSFTGSNSPLHFGNGTRLTVT.

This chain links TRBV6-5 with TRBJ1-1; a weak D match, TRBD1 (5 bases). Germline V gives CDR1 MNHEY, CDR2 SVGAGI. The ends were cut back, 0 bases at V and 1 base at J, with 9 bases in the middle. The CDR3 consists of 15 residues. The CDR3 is CASSYSWGSNTEAFF. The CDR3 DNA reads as TGTGCCAGCAGTTACTCGTGGGGGTCGAACACTGAAGCTTTCTTT.

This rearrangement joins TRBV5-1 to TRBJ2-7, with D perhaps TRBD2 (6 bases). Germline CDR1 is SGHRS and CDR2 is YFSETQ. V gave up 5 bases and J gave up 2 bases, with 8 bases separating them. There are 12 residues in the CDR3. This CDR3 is CASRGGAYEQYF. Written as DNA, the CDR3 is TGCGCCAGCAGAGGCGGGGCCTACGAGCAGTACTTC.

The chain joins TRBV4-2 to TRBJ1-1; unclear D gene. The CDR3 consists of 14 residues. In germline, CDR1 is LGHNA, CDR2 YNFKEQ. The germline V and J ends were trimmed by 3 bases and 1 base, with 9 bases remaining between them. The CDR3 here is CASSQEIPNTEAFF. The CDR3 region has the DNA TGTGCCAGCAGCCAGGAGATCCCGAACACTGAAGCTTTCTTT.

This chain's CDR3 is CASSFTKTDPYEQYF. The CDR3 nucleotides read TGTGCCAGCAGTTTTACAAAGACAGATCCCTACGAGCAGTACTTC. The chain uses TRBV6-1 and TRBJ2-7; possibly TRBD1 for D (5 bases). The germline CDR1 and CDR2 sequences are MNHNS and SASEGT. Trimming removed 5 bases from V and 2 bases from J, with 16 bases in between. The CDR3 is made up of 15 amino acids.

The CDR3 is CSVGGTSGNQPQHF. As DNA, the CDR3 is TGCAGCGTTGGGGGGACGAGTGGCAATCAGCCCCAGCATTTT. The chain is built from TRBV29-1 and TRBJ1-5; D may be TRBD1 (5 bases). V lost 4 bases to trimming and J lost 2 bases, with 12 bases between them. This CDR3 region has 14 residues. Germline V CDR1 and CDR2: SQVTM, ANQGSEA.

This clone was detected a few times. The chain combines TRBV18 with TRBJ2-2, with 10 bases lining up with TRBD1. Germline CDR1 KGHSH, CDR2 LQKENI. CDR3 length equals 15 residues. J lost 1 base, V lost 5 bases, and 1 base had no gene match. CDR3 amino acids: CASSGTGVNTGELFF. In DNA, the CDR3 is TGTGCCAGCTCAGGGACAGGGGTGAACACCGGGGAGCTGTTTTTT.